Listed here are 2 T cell receptor beta chains from one sample, sequenced in a study of T cell responses to AZD1222 COVID-19 vaccine. Using immunoSEQ multiplex PCR, the repertoire was profiled, and TCRdb retains in-frame clones only, with some absent. Of roughly 120,000 clones listed, 86% are singletons. Source: peripheral blood, taken 28 days after the second AZD1222 dose. All receptors derive from an adult who received the AZD1222 COVID-19 vaccine.

V and J are TRBV29-1 and TRBJ2-3, with 9 positions matching TRBD1. Germline V gives CDR1 SQVTM, CDR2 ANQGSEA. V lost 1 base and J lost 2; bases outside the gene matches: 7. The CDR3 is made up of 16 amino acids. The CDR3 sequence: CSVEGMGQGVTDTQYF. The DNA of the CDR3 is TGCAGCGTTGAAGGTATGGGACAGGGCGTCACAGATACGCAGTATTTT.

The chain employs TRBV2 and TRBJ1-4; weak D call: TRBD1 (6 bases). Trimming stripped 7 bases from V and 6 bases from J, with 12 bases between. Germline lookup yields CDR1 SNHLY and CDR2 FYNNEI. The CDR3 extends over 13 amino acids. The CDR3: CASKKGGDEKLFF. CDR3 sequence (DNA): TGTGCCAGCAAGAAGGGGGGCGATGAAAAACTGTTTTTT.